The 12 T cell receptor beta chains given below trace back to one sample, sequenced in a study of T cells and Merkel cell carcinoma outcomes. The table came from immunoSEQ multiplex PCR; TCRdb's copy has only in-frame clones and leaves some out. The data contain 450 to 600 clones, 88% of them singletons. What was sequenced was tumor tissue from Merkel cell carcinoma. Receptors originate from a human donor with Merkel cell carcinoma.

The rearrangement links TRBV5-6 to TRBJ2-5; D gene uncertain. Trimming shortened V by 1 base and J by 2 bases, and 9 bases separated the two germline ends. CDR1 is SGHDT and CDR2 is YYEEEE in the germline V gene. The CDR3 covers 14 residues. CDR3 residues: CASSLWELQETQYF. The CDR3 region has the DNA TGTGCCAGCAGCTTGTGGGAACTACAAGAGACCCAGTACTTC.

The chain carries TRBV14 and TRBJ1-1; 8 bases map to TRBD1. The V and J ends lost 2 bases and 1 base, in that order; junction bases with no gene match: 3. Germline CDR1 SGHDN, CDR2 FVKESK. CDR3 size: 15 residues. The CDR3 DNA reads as TGTGCCAGCAGCCAACGGACAGGGTGGAACACTGAAGCTTTCTTT. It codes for CASSQRTGWNTEAFF.

CDR3 nucleotides: TGTGCCAGCAGTTTAGTTCCCAATCAGCCCCAGCATTTT. Protein: CASSLVPNQPQHF. The rearrangement joins TRBV27 to TRBJ1-5; the D is unclear. The CDR3 sequence is 13 residues long. Germline V lookup: CDR1 MNHEY, CDR2 SMNVEV (reference sequence). V lost 2 bases and J 3 bases, leaving 5 bases between the germline ends.

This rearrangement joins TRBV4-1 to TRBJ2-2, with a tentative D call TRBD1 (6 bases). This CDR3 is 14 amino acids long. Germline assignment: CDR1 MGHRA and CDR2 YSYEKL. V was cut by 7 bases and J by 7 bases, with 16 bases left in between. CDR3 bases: TGCGCCAGCAACCAGTCAGGGGTTGGCGGGGAGCTGTTTTTT. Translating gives CASNQSGVGGELFF.

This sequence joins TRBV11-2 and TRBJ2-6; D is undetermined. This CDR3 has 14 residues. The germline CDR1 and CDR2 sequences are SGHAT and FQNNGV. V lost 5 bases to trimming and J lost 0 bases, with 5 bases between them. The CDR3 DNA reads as TGTGCCAGCAGCCCCTTCTCTGGGGCCAACGTCCTGACTTTC. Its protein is CASSPFSGANVLTF.

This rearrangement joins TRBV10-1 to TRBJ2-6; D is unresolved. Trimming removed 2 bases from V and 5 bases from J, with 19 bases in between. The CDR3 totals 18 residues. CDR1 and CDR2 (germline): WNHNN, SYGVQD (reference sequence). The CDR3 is CASSEMLIAQSRANVLTF. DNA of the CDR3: TGCGCCAGCAGTGAGATGCTGATCGCACAAAGTCGGGCCAACGTCCTGACTTTC.

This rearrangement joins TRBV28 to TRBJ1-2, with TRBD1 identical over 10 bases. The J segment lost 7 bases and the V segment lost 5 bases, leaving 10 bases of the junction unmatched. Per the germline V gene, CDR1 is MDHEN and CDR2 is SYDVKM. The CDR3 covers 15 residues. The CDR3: CASSAPGQGPRGYTF. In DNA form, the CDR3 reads TGTGCCAGCAGTGCTCCGGGACAGGGGCCTCGTGGCTACACCTTC.

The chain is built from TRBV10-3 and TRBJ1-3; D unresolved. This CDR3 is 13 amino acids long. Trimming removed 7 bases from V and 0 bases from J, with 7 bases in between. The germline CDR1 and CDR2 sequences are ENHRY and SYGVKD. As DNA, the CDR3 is TGTGCCATCAACAACCTCTCTGGAAACACCATATATTTT. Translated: CAINNLSGNTIYF.

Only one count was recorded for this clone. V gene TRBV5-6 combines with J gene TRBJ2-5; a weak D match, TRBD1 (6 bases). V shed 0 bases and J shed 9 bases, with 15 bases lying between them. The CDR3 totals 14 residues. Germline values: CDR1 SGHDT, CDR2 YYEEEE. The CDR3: CASSLVGPPGAQYF. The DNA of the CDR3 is TGTGCCAGCAGCTTGGTTGGACCCCCAGGGGCCCAGTACTTC.

CDR3 bases: TGTGCCAGCAGCAGAGACGACGGCGGCTCCTACAATGAGCAGTTCTTC. Amino acid sequence: CASSRDDGGSYNEQFF. This rearrangement joins TRBV11-2 to TRBJ2-1; D not resolved. The CDR3 covers 16 residues. V lost 5 bases to trimming and J lost 0 bases, with 14 bases between them. The germline V gene has CDR1 SGHAT and CDR2 FQNNGV.

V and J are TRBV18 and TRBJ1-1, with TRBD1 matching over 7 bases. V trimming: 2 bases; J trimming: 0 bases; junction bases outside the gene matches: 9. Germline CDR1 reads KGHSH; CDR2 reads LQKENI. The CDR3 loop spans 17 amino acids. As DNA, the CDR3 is TGTGCCAGCTCACCAAAGAGGGCAGGGGGTATGAACACTGAAGCTTTCTTT. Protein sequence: CASSPKRAGGMNTEAFF.

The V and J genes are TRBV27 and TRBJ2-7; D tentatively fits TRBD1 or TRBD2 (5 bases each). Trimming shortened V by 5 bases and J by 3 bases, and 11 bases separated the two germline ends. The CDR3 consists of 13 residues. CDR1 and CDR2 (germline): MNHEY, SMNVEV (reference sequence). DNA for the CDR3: TGTGCCAGCAGTAGAGGGGTCGGCTACGAGCAGTACTTC. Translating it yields CASSRGVGYEQYF.